These T cell receptor beta chains were read from a single sample in a study of Ad26.COV2.S vaccination and SARS-CoV-2 variants. TCRdb keeps only in-frame clones here, not all; method: immunoSEQ multiplex PCR. The table lists about 450,000 clones, 75% to 90% of them singletons. Sequenced material: peripheral blood, taken in a trial of Ad26.COV2.S vaccine versus placebo. The receptors shown here come from a person aged 18 to 65 who received the Ad26.COV2.S COVID-19 vaccine or a placebo. CDR3s leave out the opening cysteine and the closing phenylalanine or tryptophan. The D gene is left open where the match is weak. Clone sizes are given selectively: once, few, many, or a class where the clone is expanded.

d_call	v_call	j_call	clone_size	cdr3_aa
TRBD1	TRBV6-5	TRBJ1-4	-	ASSYLGTAEKLF
-	TRBV5-6	TRBJ1-3	-	ASSLVGNTIY
TRBD2	TRBV6-5	TRBJ2-7	-	ASSRTGGAFYEQY
TRBD2	TRBV5-1	TRBJ2-1	-	ASNMGGSYNEQF
-	TRBV7-8	TRBJ1-6	-	ASSQDSSPLH
TRBD1	TRBV18	TRBJ2-7	-	ASSSQGASYEQY
TRBD2	TRBV10-3	TRBJ2-7	-	AIGRGEYYEQY
-	TRBV30	TRBJ1-3	-	AWTFGDTIY
TRBD1	TRBV29-1	TRBJ2-7	-	SVWTGMEQY
-	TRBV5-1	TRBJ2-5	few	ASSNGHLGETQY